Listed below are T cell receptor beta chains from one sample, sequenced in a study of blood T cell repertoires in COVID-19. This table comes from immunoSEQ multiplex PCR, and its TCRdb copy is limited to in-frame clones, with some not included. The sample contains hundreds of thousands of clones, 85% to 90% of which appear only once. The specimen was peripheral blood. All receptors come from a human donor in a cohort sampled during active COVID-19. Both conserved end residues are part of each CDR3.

CASSTGLARGLGELFF,TRBV7-2,16
CASSTDRGKNIQYF,TRBV19,14
CASSVATGAGYQETQYF,TRBV9,17
CAWSVLTADTQYF,TRBV30,13
CASSQAVGPRGYGYTF,TRBV7-9,16
CASSTPASGGQPQHF,TRBV28,15
CASSGRQVRNEQFF,TRBV5-8,14
CASSLAGDAQETQYF,TRBV5-4,15
CASSSLAEREGGEQYF,TRBV28,16
CASSDIGAYEQYF,TRBV2,13
CASILAGQYSYNEQFF,TRBV6-6,16
CASSALGTRPYNEQFF,TRBV27,16
CASSPVILGQANGGYTF,TRBV3-1/TRBV3-2,17
CASSTREQNTEAFF,TRBV5-8,14
CASSFLAGGETQYF,TRBV5-4,14
CASRTGPQETQYF,TRBV28,13
CASSLPTRDTDTQYF,TRBV5-1,15
CASSFSRTEAFF,TRBV7-8,12
CATSMTGTSYNEQFF,TRBV24-1,15
CASRVTGDNEQFF,TRBV12-3/TRBV12-4,13
CASSVEAGPSYEQYF,TRBV9,15
CASSPGQGEGYTF,TRBV18,13
CASSQTGVGEKLFF,TRBV7-8,14
CASSLGRQVFTEAFF,TRBV19,15
CASSPRTSGRGELFF,TRBV6-2/TRBV6-3,15
CASRTGPPGELFF,TRBV2,13
CASSFSSSGYSQGTQYF,TRBV7-8,17
CSASQATRANTGELFF,TRBV20-1,16
CASSSRTSGRFYEQYF,TRBV13,16
CASKASFPYEQYF,TRBV28,13
CASSIEGGYEQYF,TRBV19,13
CASSLRGGGWFSF,TRBV12-3/TRBV12-4,13
CASSLPGVKNIQYF,TRBV13,14
CASSILRAGGQRNEQFF,TRBV19,17
CASRETGTRGNSPLHF,TRBV2,16
CSVLLLGGSSYNEQFF,TRBV29-1,16
CAWSPFGGINLEQYF,TRBV30,15